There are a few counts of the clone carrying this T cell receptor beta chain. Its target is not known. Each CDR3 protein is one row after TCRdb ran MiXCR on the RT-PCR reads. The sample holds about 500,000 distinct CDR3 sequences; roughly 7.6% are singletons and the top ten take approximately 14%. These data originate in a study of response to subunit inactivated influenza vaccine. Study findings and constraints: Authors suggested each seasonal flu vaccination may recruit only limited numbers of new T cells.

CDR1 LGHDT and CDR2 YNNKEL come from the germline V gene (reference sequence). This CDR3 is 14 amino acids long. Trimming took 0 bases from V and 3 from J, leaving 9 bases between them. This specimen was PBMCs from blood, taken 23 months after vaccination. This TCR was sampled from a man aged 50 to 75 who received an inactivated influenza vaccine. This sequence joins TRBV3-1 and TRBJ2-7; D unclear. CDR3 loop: CASSQDKGYYEQYF. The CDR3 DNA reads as TGTGCCAGCAGCCAAGATAAAGGGTACTACGAGCAGTACTTC.